This T cell receptor (beta chain) was retrieved from a study of cytomegalovirus exposure and HLA in healthy donors. The V segment lost 7 bases and the J segment 5 bases; nucleotides outside the gene matches: 9. The CDR3 spans 15 residues. Per the germline V gene, CDR1 is MNHNS and CDR2 is SASEGT. The PCR was carried out with 60 Vbeta primers and 13 Jbeta primers. Method: immunoSEQ multiplex PCR; TCRdb's copy keeps in-frame clones and lacks some. Here the sample spans some 200,000 clones, roughly 80% being singletons. As regards this clone: The antigen is unknown.

Findings of the study overall: Most TCR beta V segments were productive about 87% or about 30% of the time in an earlier analysis.

The sequence came from a woman younger than 30 in good health and CMV-seronegative. The sequenced material came from PBMCs. The chain uses TRBV6-1 and TRBJ2-5, with TRBD1 identical over 11 bases. The CDR3 sequence: CASILDRGRQETQYF. The CDR3 DNA reads TGTGCCAGCATACTGGACAGGGGGCGGCAGGAGACCCAGTACTTC.